Detailed here is one T cell receptor (beta chain). As yet, its antigen is unknown. The entry originates in a study of shared clonotypes between healthy human individuals. For the study at large: A couple of women and a few men aged 18 to 49 made up the donors.

Study-wide results and caveats: Non-shared clonotypes had lower generation probabilities than clonotypes shared by all four sorted-subset donors. Only blood was sampled; tissue repertoires likely differ.

CD8 cells regarded as naive lacked CD45RO, were positively chosen for CCR7, and omitted terminally differentiated effector memory CD45RA+ cells. All participating donors were Caucasian adults from Nashville, Tennessee. After removal of 5 bases from V and 8 bases from J, the junction contained 18 bases not matched to a gene. The CDR3 consists of 18 residues. CDR1 is PRHDT and CDR2 is FYEKMQ in the germline V gene (reference sequence). The data were produced by immunoSEQ multiplex PCR, yet TCRdb's version contains in-frame clones alone and is incomplete. The sample records approximately 1.9 million clones, around 93% being singletons.

The material sequenced was naive CD8+ T cells from PBMCs. This chain connects TRBV13 to TRBJ1-4; 9 nucleotides align to TRBD1. The receptor was derived from a man aged 18 to 29 in good health. Some clones in this sample may be carry-over from other donors' samples. CDR3 region: CASSHPGTGRPGAEKLFF. In DNA form, the CDR3 reads TGTGCCAGCAGCCACCCCGGGACAGGGCGGCCCGGGGCAGAAAAACTGTTTTTT.